This TCR beta chain was sequenced in a study of T cell changes during pregnancy in multiple sclerosis. Method: immunoSEQ multiplex PCR; TCRdb's copy keeps in-frame clones and lacks some. The table lists about 40,000 clones, about 90% of them singletons. Deletions cut 4 bases from V and 5 bases from J, with 18 bases between. Germline-derived CDR1 and CDR2 are SGHRS and YFSETQ. This CDR3 comprises 16 residues. This sequence was found in a female donor in good health, enrolled as a control in a pregnancy study. The sequencing used CD4+ T cells from peripheral blood mononuclear cells, collected in the third trimester of pregnancy. This sequence joins TRBV5-1 and TRBJ2-2; D possibly matches TRBD1 or TRBD2 (7 bases each). CDR3 protein: CASSVGGTDKTGELFF. CDR3 sequence (DNA): TGCGCCAGCAGCGTGGGAGGGACAGACAAAACCGGGGAGCTGTTTTTT.